Following are 18 T cell receptor beta chains from one sample sequenced in a study of blood T cell repertoires in COVID-19. Repertoires were generated with immunoSEQ multiplex PCR, while TCRdb's copy carries only in-frame clones and drops some. The table includes 110,000 or so clones, approximately 85% detected once. Sequencing input: peripheral blood. These TCRs come from a man aged 40-49 years with acute or convalescent COVID-19.

This chain uses TRBV5-4 with TRBJ2-7; D possibly corresponds to TRBD1 (6 bases). The ends were cut back, 0 bases at V and 0 bases at J, with 13 bases in the middle. CDR3 length: 16 residues. CDR1 is SGHNT and CDR2 is YYREEE in the germline V gene (reference sequence). The chain's CDR3 is CASSLVGRGHSYEQYF. CDR3 nucleotides: TGTGCCAGCAGCTTGGTGGGCAGGGGCCACTCCTACGAGCAGTACTTC. Full variable domain (rest looked up from reference TRBV5-4 and TRBJ2-7): ETGVTQSPTHLIKTRGQQVTLRCSSQSGHNTVSWYQQALGQGPQFIFQYYREEENGRGNFPPRFSGLQFPNYSSELNVNALELDDSALYLCASSLVGRGHSYEQYFGPGTRLTVT.

The chain uses TRBV15 and TRBJ2-2; no definite D call. The V end lost 1 base, the J end lost 4 bases, and 7 bases lay between the germline ends. The CDR3 has 14 residues. Germline-derived CDR1 and CDR2 are LNHNV and YYDKDF (reference sequence). CDR3 coding DNA: TGTGCCACCAGCAGAGTGGAGAGCACCGGGGAGCTGTTTTTT. It translates to CATSRVESTGELFF.

This rearrangement joins TRBV4-2 to TRBJ1-4; 7 nucleotides agree with TRBD1. There are 18 residues in the CDR3. Per germline, CDR1 LGHNA and CDR2 YNFKEQ. The J segment lost 0 bases and the V segment lost 4 bases, leaving 11 bases of the junction unmatched. The DNA for the CDR3 is TGTGCCAGCAGCCCTGGGACGGGACAGCCAACAACTAATGAAAAACTGTTTTTT. This sequence encodes CASSPGTGQPTTNEKLFF.

The J gene is TRBJ2-3, the V gene TRBV6-4, with 9 bases lining up with TRBD2. The J segment lost 4 bases and the V segment lost 2 bases, leaving 1 base of the junction unmatched. This CDR3 region has 14 residues. Germline values: CDR1 MRHNA, CDR2 SNTAGT. The CDR3 DNA is TGTGCCAGCAGTGACGGCGGGGGGGCAGATACGCAGTATTTT. Translating it yields CASSDGGGADTQYF.

The chain joins TRBV2 to TRBJ1-4, with TRBD1 matching over 9 bases. J lost 7 bases, V lost 6 bases, and 3 bases had no gene match. CDR1 is SNHLY, CDR2 FYNNEI, per germline. The CDR3 length is 13 residues. The CDR3 DNA sequence: TGTGCCAGCAGGGGGACAGGGAGTGAAAAACTGTTTTTT. It yields the protein CASRGTGSEKLFF.

This clone was counted ten times or more. The chain joins TRBV30 to TRBJ1-1, with 8 bases fitting TRBD1. CDR3 size: 15 residues. Unmatched junction bases numbered 6, after V lost 1 base and J lost 2 bases. CDR1 and CDR2 from the germline V gene are GTSNPN and SVGIG (reference sequence). The CDR3 sequence is CAWSATDRGNTEAFF. CDR3 sequence (DNA): TGTGCCTGGAGTGCTACCGACAGGGGAAACACTGAAGCTTTCTTT.

The J gene is TRBJ1-5, the V gene TRBV12-3 or TRBV12-4; D perhaps matches TRBD1 (5 bases). This CDR3 has 13 amino acids. V was cut by 4 bases and J by 4 bases, with 8 bases left in between. CDR3 residues: CASSWGVNQPQHF. As DNA, the CDR3 is TGTGCCAGCAGTTGGGGGGTTAATCAGCCCCAGCATTTT.

The rearrangement uses TRBV2 and TRBJ1-2; D not certain. Trimming stripped 2 bases from V and 8 bases from J, with 12 bases between. The CDR3 is 13 amino acids. In germline, CDR1 is SNHLY, CDR2 FYNNEI. The CDR3 region has the DNA TGTGCCAGCAGTGAATGGAGGGTGGAGGGCTACACCTTC. Residues: CASSEWRVEGYTF.

V is TRBV7-2 and J is TRBJ2-5; 11 bases line up with TRBD2. V shed 5 bases and J 5 bases; nucleotides not matched to a gene: 7. CDR1 is SGHTA, CDR2 FQGNSA, per germline. This CDR3 is built from 15 residues. CDR3 nucleotide sequence: TGTGCCAGCAGCCGTTATAGCGGGGGGGCTGAGACCCAGTACTTC. Its protein product is CASSRYSGGAETQYF.

This sequence joins TRBV5-1 and TRBJ2-2; 8 bases agree with TRBD2. The CDR3 runs 17 residues. Germline V gene lookup returns CDR1 SGHRS and CDR2 YFSETQ. Losses at the gene ends were 2 bases for V and 3 bases for J; bases not matched to a gene: 9. CDR3 sequence: CASSFQLSGGDTGELFF. The CDR3 DNA sequence: TGCGCCAGCAGCTTCCAATTAAGCGGGGGAGACACCGGGGAGCTGTTTTTT. The variable domain in full, completed from reference TRBV5-1 and TRBJ2-2, reads KAGVTQTPRYLIKTRGQQVTLSCSPISGHRSVSWYQQTPGQGLQFLFEYFSETQRNKGNFPGRFSGRQFSNSRSEMNVSTLELGDSALYLCASSFQLSGGDTGELFFGEGSRLTVL.

The chain carries TRBV19 and TRBJ2-3; 11 nucleotides align to TRBD1. The trim removed 5 bases at V and 5 bases at J, leaving 6 bases unmatched. This CDR3 spans 15 amino acids. CDR1 and CDR2 from the germline V gene are LNHDA and SQIVND (reference sequence). CDR3 sequence: CASSRTGQGGDTQYF. For the CDR3, the DNA is TGTGCCAGTAGTCGGACGGGACAGGGGGGAGATACGCAGTATTTT.

The V gene is TRBV5-4, the J gene TRBJ2-1; 9 nucleotides line up with TRBD2. The V gene's germline CDR1 is SGHNT and CDR2 YYREEE (reference sequence). The CDR3 has 14 residues. V lost 4 bases and J lost 5; bases outside the gene matches: 4. In nucleotides, the CDR3 is TGTGCCAGCAGCACCGGGACTAGCAACAATGAGCAGTTCTTC. It is translated as CASSTGTSNNEQFF.

This chain connects TRBV18 to TRBJ1-6; D is unclear. V was shortened by 5 bases and J by 0 bases, with 11 bases between the two germline ends. CDR1 and CDR2 (germline): KGHSH, LQKENI. The CDR3 length is 16 residues. CDR3 residues: CASSSLVSSYNSPLHF. As DNA, the CDR3 is TGTGCCAGCTCATCGCTAGTAAGCTCCTATAATTCACCCCTCCACTTT.

The chain has TRBV5-1 and TRBJ2-1; 9 bases line up with TRBD1. The germline CDR1 and CDR2 sequences are SGHRS and YFSETQ. The CDR3 has 15 amino acids. J gave up 8 bases and V 4 bases, and 10 bases lay outside the gene matches. CDR3 protein: CASSPGTGLRDEQFF. CDR3 in DNA: TGCGCCAGCAGCCCCGGGACAGGGCTTCGCGATGAGCAGTTCTTC.

The chain uses TRBV12-1 and TRBJ1-4; no DNA check was done on the table's D call, TRBD1. TRBV12-1 is shown as a pseudogene. The CDR3 is made up of 15 amino acids. Here the CDR3 DNA reads TGTGCCAGCAGCCCTGACTCAGGGGCTAATGAAAAACTGTTTTTT. It yields the protein CASSPDSGANEKLFF.

Here the CDR3 reads CASSRSTGELFF. CDR3 DNA sequence: TGTGCCAGCAGTAGGAGCACCGGGGAGCTGTTTTTT. V and J are TRBV6-2 or TRBV6-3 and TRBJ2-2; D gene ambiguous. The CDR3 runs 12 residues. Germline CDR1 reads MNHEY; CDR2 reads SVGEGT. Trimming stripped 5 bases from V and 4 bases from J, with 5 bases between.

A single count supports this clone. This rearrangement joins TRBV4-3 to TRBJ2-3, with D perhaps TRBD2 (5 bases). Germline V gene sequence: CDR1 LGHNA, CDR2 YSLEER. Trimming left V 0 bases short and J 2 bases short, with 18 bases between. This CDR3 contains 18 residues. CDR3 region: CASSQDHPRGRYTDTQYF. In DNA, the CDR3 is TGCGCCAGCAGCCAAGATCACCCTCGGGGTAGATACACAGATACGCAGTATTTT.

This clone turned up a few times. The chain couples TRBV19 to TRBJ2-5; 8 nucleotides agree with TRBD1. V was pared by 5 bases and J by 4 bases, with 6 bases of the junction left unmatched. Germline-derived CDR1 and CDR2 are LNHDA and SQIVND (reference sequence). CDR3 size: 14 residues. The CDR3 here is CASSPRTGRETQYF. CDR3 sequence (DNA): TGTGCCAGTAGTCCAAGGACAGGGCGAGAGACCCAGTACTTC.